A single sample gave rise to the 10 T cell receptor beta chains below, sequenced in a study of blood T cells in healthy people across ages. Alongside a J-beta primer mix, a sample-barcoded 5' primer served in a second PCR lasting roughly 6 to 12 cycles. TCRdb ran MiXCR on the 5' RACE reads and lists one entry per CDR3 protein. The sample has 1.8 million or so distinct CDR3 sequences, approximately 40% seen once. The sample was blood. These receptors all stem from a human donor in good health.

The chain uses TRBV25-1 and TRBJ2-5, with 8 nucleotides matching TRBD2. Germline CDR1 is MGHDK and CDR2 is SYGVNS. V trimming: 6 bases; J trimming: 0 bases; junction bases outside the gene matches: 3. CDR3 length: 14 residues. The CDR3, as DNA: TGTGCCAGCAGGGAGCGGGGGTACCAAGAGACCCAGTACTTC. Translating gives CASRERGYQETQYF. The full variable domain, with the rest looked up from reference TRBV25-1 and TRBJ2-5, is EADIYQTPRYLVIGTGKKITLECSQTMGHDKMYWYQQDPGMELHLIHYSYGVNSTEKGDLSSESTVSRIRTEHFPLTLESARPSHTSQYLCASRERGYQETQYFGPGTRLLVL.

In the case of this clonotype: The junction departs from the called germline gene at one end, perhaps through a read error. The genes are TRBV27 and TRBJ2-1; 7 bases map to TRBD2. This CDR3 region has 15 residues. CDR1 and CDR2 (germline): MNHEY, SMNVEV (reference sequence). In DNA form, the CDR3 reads TGTGCCGGCAGTTGGGGGGGAGGCGGGCGCAATGAGCAGTTCTTC. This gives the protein CAGSWGGGGRNEQFF.

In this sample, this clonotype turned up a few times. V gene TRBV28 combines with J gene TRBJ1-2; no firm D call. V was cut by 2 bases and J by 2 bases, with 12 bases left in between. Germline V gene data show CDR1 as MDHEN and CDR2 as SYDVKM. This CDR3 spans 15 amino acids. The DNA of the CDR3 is TGTGCCAGCAGTTTACTATATATCTCAAACTATGGCTACACCTTC. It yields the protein CASSLLYISNYGYTF.

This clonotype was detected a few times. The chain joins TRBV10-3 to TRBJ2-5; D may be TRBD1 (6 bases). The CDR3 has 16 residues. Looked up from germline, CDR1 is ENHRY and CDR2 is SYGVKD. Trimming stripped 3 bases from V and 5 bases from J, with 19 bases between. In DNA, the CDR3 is TGTGCCATCAGTGAATATCAGGACAGACCGGGGGAGACCCAGTACTTC. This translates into CAISEYQDRPGETQYF.

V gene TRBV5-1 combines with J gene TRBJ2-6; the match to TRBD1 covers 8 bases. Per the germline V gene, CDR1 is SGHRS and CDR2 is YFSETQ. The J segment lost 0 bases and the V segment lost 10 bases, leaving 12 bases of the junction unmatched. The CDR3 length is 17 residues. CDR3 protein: CAAGEPDRASGANVLTF. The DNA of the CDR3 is TGCGCCGCAGGGGAACCGGACAGGGCCTCTGGGGCCAACGTCCTGACTTTC.

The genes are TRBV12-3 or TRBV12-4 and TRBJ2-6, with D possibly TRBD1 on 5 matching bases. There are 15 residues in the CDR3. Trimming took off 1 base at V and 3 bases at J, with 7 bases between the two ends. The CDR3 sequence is CASSLEGIGANVLTF. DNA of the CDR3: TGTGCCAGCAGTTTAGAGGGGATTGGGGCCAACGTCCTGACTTTC.

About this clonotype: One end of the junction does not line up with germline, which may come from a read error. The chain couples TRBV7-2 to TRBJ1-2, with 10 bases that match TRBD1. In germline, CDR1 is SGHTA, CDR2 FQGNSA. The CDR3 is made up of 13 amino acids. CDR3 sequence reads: CVSSPDRGQGYTF. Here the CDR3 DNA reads TGTGTCAGCAGTCCAGACAGGGGGCAAGGCTATACCTTC. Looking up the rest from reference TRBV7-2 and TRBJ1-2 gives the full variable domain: GAGVSQSPSNKVTEKGKDVELRCDPISGHTALYWYRQSLGQGLEFLIYFQGNSAPDKSGLPSDRFSAERTGGSVSTLTIQRTQQEDSAVYLCVSSPDRGQGYTFGSGTRLTVV.

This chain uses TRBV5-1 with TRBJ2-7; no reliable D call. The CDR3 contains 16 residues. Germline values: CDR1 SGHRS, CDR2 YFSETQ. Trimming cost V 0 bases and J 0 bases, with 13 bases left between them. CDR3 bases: TGCGCCAGCAGCTTGGAGGCAAGCATTACCTCCTACGAGCAGTACTTC. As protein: CASSLEASITSYEQYF.

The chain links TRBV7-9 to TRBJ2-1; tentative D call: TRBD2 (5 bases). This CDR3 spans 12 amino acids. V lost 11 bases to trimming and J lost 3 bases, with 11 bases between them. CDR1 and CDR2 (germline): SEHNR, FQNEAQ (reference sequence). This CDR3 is CAGSRDYNEQFF. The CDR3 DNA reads TGTGCCGGTTCCCGGGACTACAATGAGCAGTTCTTC. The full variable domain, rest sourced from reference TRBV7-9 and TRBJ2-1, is DTGVSQNPRHKITKRGQNVTFRCDPISEHNRLYWYRQTLGQGPEFLTYFQNEAQLEKSRLLSDRFSAERPKGSFSTLEIQRTEQGDSAMYLCAGSRDYNEQFFGPGTRLTVL.

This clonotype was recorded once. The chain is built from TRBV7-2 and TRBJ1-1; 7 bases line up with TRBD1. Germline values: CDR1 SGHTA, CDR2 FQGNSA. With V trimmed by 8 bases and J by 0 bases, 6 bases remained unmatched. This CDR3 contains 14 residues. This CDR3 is CASVRQGMNTEAFF. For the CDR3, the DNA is TGTGCCAGCGTAAGACAGGGAATGAACACTGAAGCTTTCTTT.